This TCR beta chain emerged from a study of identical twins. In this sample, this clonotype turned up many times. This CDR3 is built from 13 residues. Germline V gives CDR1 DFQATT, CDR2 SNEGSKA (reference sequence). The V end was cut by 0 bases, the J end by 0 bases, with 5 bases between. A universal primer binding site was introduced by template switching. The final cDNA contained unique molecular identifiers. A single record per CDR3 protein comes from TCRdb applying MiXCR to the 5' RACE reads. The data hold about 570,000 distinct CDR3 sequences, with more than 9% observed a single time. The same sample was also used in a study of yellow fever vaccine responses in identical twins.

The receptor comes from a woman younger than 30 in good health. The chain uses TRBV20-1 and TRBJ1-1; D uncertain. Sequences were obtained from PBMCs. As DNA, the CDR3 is TGCAGTGCTAGAGATGTGGTGAACACTGAAGCTTTCTTT. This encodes CSARDVVNTEAFF.